The rows below give T cell receptor beta chains drawn from one sample of a study of shared clonotypes between healthy human individuals. Sequenced by immunoSEQ multiplex PCR; TCRdb stores in-frame clones only, minus some. The table has 2.3 million or so clones, 93% seen once; the top ten hold under 0.45%. Source material: naive CD4+ T cells from PBMCs. Receptors originate from a man younger than 35 in good health. Some clones in this sample may be carry-over from other donors' samples. CDR3s leave out the opening cysteine and the closing phenylalanine or tryptophan.

V	length	J	CDR3
TRBV27	12	TRBJ1-5	ASSLRASNQPQH
TRBV15	13	TRBJ1-5	ATSRGGGVDQPQH
TRBV20-1	9	TRBJ1-1	RGTGGTEAF
TRBV28	14	TRBJ2-1	ASSLWAAASYNEQF
TRBV7-2	12	TRBJ2-7	ASSLLAGHYEQY
TRBV7-9	13	TRBJ2-1	ASKKGESTHNEQF
TRBV6-5	13	TRBJ2-1	ASSSQRASYNEQF
TRBV28	13	TRBJ2-5	ASMAGVLGGETQY
TRBV6-1	12	TRBJ2-7	ASREDRGSYEQY
TRBV15	9	TRBJ2-5	ATSREETQY
TRBV18	12	TRBJ2-7	ASSPRTDNYEQY
TRBV5-5	12	TRBJ1-5	ASSTLLGNQPQH
TRBV11-3	9	TRBJ2-3	ASSLADTQY
TRBV6-6	12	TRBJ2-3	ASSYGLAADTQY
TRBV6-5	12	TRBJ2-7	ASSYSGNSYEQY